Detailed here is one T cell receptor beta chain. V trimming: 3 bases; J trimming: 1 base; junction bases outside the gene matches: 3. Germline lookup yields CDR1 SGHAT and CDR2 FQNNGV. This CDR3 region has 14 residues. This sample is part of a study of T cell changes during pregnancy in multiple sclerosis. Assay: immunoSEQ multiplex PCR; the TCRdb copy retains only in-frame clones and omits some. The sample consists of about 66,000 clones, 90% to 95% of them appearing once. The chain carries TRBV11-2 and TRBJ2-7, with 7 bases that match TRBD1. This TCR derives from a female donor with multiple sclerosis, enrolled in a pregnancy study. Material: CD8+ T cells from peripheral blood mononuclear cells, obtained before pregnancy. CDR3 bases: TGTGCCAGCAGCTTGGGGACAGATTCCTACGAGCAGTACTTC. It encodes CASSLGTDSYEQYF.